These 32 T cell receptor beta chains were sequenced from one sample in a study of control samples from healthy donors and cancer patients. Repertoires were generated with immunoSEQ multiplex PCR, while TCRdb's copy carries only in-frame clones and drops some. Of some 120,000 clones listed, 75% to 90% are singletons. Material for sequencing was PBMCs. Source of these receptors: a woman in her fifties or sixties with colorectal cancer.

The CDR3 nucleotides read TGTGCCAGCACACGCGGAGACACCGGGGAGCTGTTTTTT. Residues: CASTRGDTGELFF. The rearrangement uses TRBV7-9 and TRBJ2-2; unclear D gene. Germline loops: CDR1 SEHNR, CDR2 FQNEAQ (reference sequence). The CDR3 covers 13 residues. V was trimmed by 7 bases and J by 3 bases, leaving 9 bases between them.

Remarks on this clone: Other DNA sequences in this sample translate to the same CDR3. The chain recombines TRBV5-1 with TRBJ2-5; no clear D gene. The CDR3 consists of 12 residues. Trimming removed 1 base from V and 2 bases from J, with 3 bases in between. CDR1 and CDR2 from the germline V gene are SGHRS and YFSETQ. The DNA for the CDR3 is TGCGCCAGCAGCTTGTCACAAGAGACCCAGTACTTC. Protein: CASSLSQETQYF.

This clone has a single count. V gene TRBV5-6 combines with J gene TRBJ2-5; D unclear. The CDR3 consists of 11 residues. Deletions cut 2 bases from V and 5 bases from J, with 4 bases between. Germline CDR1 SGHDT, CDR2 YYEEEE. Written as DNA, the CDR3 is TGTGCCAGCAGCTTTGGTGAGACCCAGTACTTC. Translated: CASSFGETQYF.

The chain has TRBV20-1 and TRBJ1-1; D is uncertain. The CDR3 spans 12 residues. V was shortened by 6 bases and J by 7 bases, with 15 bases between the two germline ends. Germline V gene data show CDR1 as DFQATT and CDR2 as SNEGSKA (reference sequence). The CDR3 protein is CSASLGFGEAFF. The CDR3 coding sequence is TGCAGTGCGAGTCTGGGATTTGGTGAAGCTTTCTTT.

The V call is TRBV29-1, the J call TRBJ1-1; no definite D call. The CDR3 loop spans 12 amino acids. CDR1 and CDR2 from the germline V gene are SQVTM and ANQGSEA. The V end lost 4 bases, the J end lost 1 base, and 7 bases lay between the germline ends. The CDR3 DNA follows: TGCAGCGTTGTATCCAGGAACACTGAAGCTTTCTTT. Translated, it gives CSVVSRNTEAFF.

The gene calls are TRBV6-1 and TRBJ2-5; D is unclear. This CDR3 spans 14 amino acids. V gave up 3 bases and J gave up 3 bases, with 11 bases separating them. CDR1 is MNHNS, CDR2 SASEGT, per germline. The CDR3 protein is CASSDPNPKETQYF. CDR3 in DNA: TGTGCCAGCAGTGATCCCAATCCCAAAGAGACCCAGTACTTC.

The V and J genes are TRBV19 and TRBJ2-1; a weak D match, TRBD2 (7 bases). Germline CDR1 reads LNHDA; CDR2 reads SQIVND (reference sequence). This CDR3 contains 17 residues. The V end was cut by 3 bases, the J end by 5 bases, with 20 bases between. CDR3 residues: CASSIRGAGRGDNEQFF. Written as DNA, the CDR3 is TGTGCCAGTAGTATCCGGGGGGCAGGTCGAGGGGACAATGAGCAGTTCTTC.

The CDR3 protein is CASSLVGGSTDTQYF. The CDR3 DNA sequence: TGTGCCAGCAGCTTAGTGGGGGGGAGCACAGATACGCAGTATTTT. The chain couples TRBV7-9 to TRBJ2-3; 7 bases agree with TRBD2. With 1 base clipped from V and 0 bases from J, the junction kept 1 base outside the gene matches. The CDR3 contains 15 residues. Germline V gene data show CDR1 as SEHNR and CDR2 as FQNEAQ (reference sequence).

CDR3: CASHEERPNSPLHF. DNA for the CDR3: TGTGCCAGTCACGAGGAGCGGCCCAATTCACCCCTCCACTTT. The chain joins TRBV2 to TRBJ1-6; no definite D call. Trimming removed 9 bases from V and 7 bases from J, with 16 bases in between. This CDR3 region has 14 residues. Germline V gene sequence: CDR1 SNHLY, CDR2 FYNNEI.

The rearrangement joins TRBV7-8 to TRBJ1-3; D is unclear. CDR3 length equals 13 residues. Germline assignment: CDR1 SGHVS and CDR2 FQNEAQ. V lost 6 bases and J lost 2, with 8 bases in between. The CDR3 sequence: CASRTSPGNTIYF. In nucleotides, the CDR3 is TGTGCCAGCAGGACTTCCCCTGGAAACACCATATATTTT.

This clone appeared many times. The rearrangement uses TRBV2 and TRBJ1-6, with 10 bases lining up with TRBD1. CDR1 is SNHLY, CDR2 FYNNEI, per germline. V gave up 6 bases and J gave up 6 bases; unmatched junction bases: 2. The CDR3 length is 14 residues. CDR3 sequence: CASRGQGRNSPLHF. DNA of the CDR3: TGTGCCAGCAGGGGACAGGGGCGTAATTCACCCCTCCACTTT.

The chain carries TRBV28 and TRBJ1-2; D unclear. Germline loops: CDR1 MDHEN, CDR2 SYDVKM. The CDR3 consists of 12 residues. V lost 4 bases and J lost 1, with 4 bases in between. The CDR3 spells CASSYSNYGYTF. CDR3 nucleotides: TGTGCCAGCAGTTACAGTAACTATGGCTACACCTTC.

The V gene is TRBV4-2, the J gene TRBJ1-6; D remains ambiguous. V was trimmed by 0 bases and J by 8 bases, leaving 11 bases between them. Germline CDR1 is LGHNA and CDR2 is YNFKEQ. The CDR3 length is 15 residues. CDR3 protein: CASSQEKAGYSPLHF. The CDR3 DNA is TGTGCCAGCAGCCAAGAAAAGGCGGGATATTCACCCCTCCACTTT.

This clone was seen only once. The rearrangement joins TRBV6-1 to TRBJ2-7; a weak D match, TRBD2 (6 bases). Germline CDR1 MNHNS, CDR2 SASEGT. The CDR3 runs to 15 residues. The V gene lost 0 bases and the J gene lost 3 bases, with 12 bases spanning the gap. The chain's CDR3 is CASSEAAGPFYEQYF. CDR3 nucleotide sequence: TGTGCCAGCAGTGAAGCTGCGGGGCCCTTCTACGAGCAGTACTTC.

This clone occurred a few times. In the same sample, other DNA sequences code for this CDR3. This chain uses TRBV12-3 or TRBV12-4 with TRBJ2-7; TRBD2 is a possible D gene (6 bases). Trimming took off 9 bases at V and 0 bases at J, with 9 bases between the two ends. The CDR3 runs to 12 residues. In nucleotides, the CDR3 is TGTGCCAGTGGGGGGAGCTCCTACGAGCAGTACTTC. It specifies CASGGSSYEQYF.

This chain joins TRBV7-9 and TRBJ1-3, with D possibly being TRBD1 (5 bases). Germline V gene lookup returns CDR1 SEHNR and CDR2 FQNEAQ (reference sequence). This CDR3 contains 16 residues. V was shortened by 6 bases and J by 0 bases, with 15 bases between the two germline ends. CDR3 amino acids: CASSRSGGFSGNTIYF. The CDR3 DNA reads as TGTGCCAGCAGTCGTTCGGGGGGGTTCTCTGGAAACACCATATATTTT.

This clone was seen a single time. The J gene is TRBJ1-2, the V gene TRBV28; possible D gene TRBD1, 6 bases. The germline V gene has CDR1 MDHEN and CDR2 SYDVKM. The V gene lost 1 base and the J gene lost 2 bases, with 26 bases spanning the gap. The length of the CDR3 is 20 residues. CDR3 in amino acids: CASSLFAGWSSDSGNYGYTF. As DNA, the CDR3 is TGTGCCAGCAGTTTATTCGCCGGGTGGTCGTCGGACAGCGGGAACTATGGCTACACCTTC.

This sequence joins TRBV5-6 and TRBJ1-6, with D possibly TRBD1 on 5 matching bases. The CDR3 runs 18 residues. The germline CDR1 and CDR2 sequences are SGHDT and YYEEEE. V lost 4 bases and J lost 2, with 19 bases in between. CDR3 region: CASSRREGSGPYNSPLHF. The CDR3 region has the DNA TGTGCCAGCAGCCGGCGGGAGGGGTCAGGACCCTATAATTCACCCCTCCACTTT.

The chain has TRBV6-1 and TRBJ1-3; 8 nucleotides align to TRBD1. The CDR3 runs 16 residues. Per the germline V gene, CDR1 is MNHNS and CDR2 is SASEGT. The V segment lost 4 bases and the J segment 4 bases; nucleotides outside the gene matches: 9. As DNA, the CDR3 is TGTGCCAGCAGTGCCGCAGGACAGGGAAAAGGAAACACCATATATTTT. Its protein product is CASSAAGQGKGNTIYF.

The chain links TRBV2 to TRBJ2-3; perhaps D is TRBD1 or TRBD2 (5 bases each). Trimming left V 6 bases short and J 0 bases short, with 13 bases between. The CDR3 is 15 amino acids. Germline CDR1 and CDR2: SNHLY and FYNNEI. The CDR3 region is CASRTGTTSTDTQYF. CDR3 nucleotide sequence: TGTGCCAGCAGGACCGGGACCACTAGCACAGATACGCAGTATTTT.

This clone was detected only once. This chain uses TRBV21-1 with TRBJ2-2; the tabulated D call, TRBD1, remains unverified against the DNA. TRBV21-1 counts as a pseudogene. This CDR3 comprises 17 residues. In nucleotides, the CDR3 is TGTGCCAGCAGCAAACTCGGTAGGGGGCTCGACACCGGGGAGCTGTTTTTT. This translates into CASSKLGRGLDTGELFF.

The chain combines TRBV6-4 with TRBJ1-1, with D unresolved. Trimming took 4 bases from V and 1 from J, leaving 7 bases between them. The CDR3 has 13 amino acids. The germline V gene has CDR1 MRHNA and CDR2 SNTAGT. The CDR3 region has the DNA TGTGCCAGCAGTGTAAGGGAGAACACTGAAGCTTTCTTT. It codes for CASSVRENTEAFF.

The genes are TRBV7-9 and TRBJ2-6; TRBD2 is a possible D gene (6 bases). There are 16 residues in the CDR3. The V gene lost 2 bases and the J gene lost 2 bases, with 10 bases spanning the gap. Germline CDR1 and CDR2: SEHNR and FQNEAQ (reference sequence). The CDR3: CASSLTGGAGANVLTF. In DNA form, the CDR3 reads TGTGCCAGCAGCTTAACCGGAGGGGCTGGGGCCAACGTCCTGACTTTC.

The CDR3 protein is CASSEAGGREQYF. In nucleotides, the CDR3 is TGTGCCAGCAGTGAGGCAGGGGGCCGGGAGCAGTACTTC. The chain combines TRBV6-1 with TRBJ2-7; 8 bases agree with TRBD1. Trimming took 3 bases from V and 7 from J; bases not matched to a gene: 5. CDR3 length: 13 residues. From germline, CDR1 is MNHNS and CDR2 SASEGT.

The chain is built from TRBV6-4 and TRBJ2-2, with 8 bases aligning to TRBD2. CDR3 length: 14 residues. V was clipped by 9 bases and J by 1 base; unmatched bases: 4. Germline-derived CDR1 and CDR2 are MRHNA and SNTAGT. The CDR3 region is CASAGGENTGELFF. CDR3 in DNA: TGTGCCAGTGCGGGAGGAGAGAACACCGGGGAGCTGTTTTTT.

The table lists this clone with a count of one. V is TRBV2 and J is TRBJ1-5; D is unclear. CDR3 size: 13 residues. Germline V gene sequence: CDR1 SNHLY, CDR2 FYNNEI. V was pared by 7 bases and J by 7 bases, with 14 bases between. CDR3 nucleotide sequence: TGTGCCAGCACAGGCCAGTTAGGGCAGCCCCAGCATTTT. It encodes CASTGQLGQPQHF.

The rearrangement links TRBV20-1 to TRBJ2-1; 7 nucleotides match TRBD2. Germline trimming cut 3 bases from V and 0 bases from J; bases unmatched to any gene: 20. Germline lookup yields CDR1 DFQATT and CDR2 SNEGSKA (reference sequence). This CDR3 region has 20 residues. The CDR3 is CSASGGGLAGLMSSYNEQFF. For the CDR3, the DNA is TGCAGTGCTAGTGGGGGGGGATTAGCGGGCCTAATGAGCTCCTACAATGAGCAGTTCTTC.

J is TRBJ2-1 and V is TRBV10-2; D is ambiguous. The CDR3 runs 14 residues. V was cut by 2 bases and J by 6 bases, with 11 bases left in between. From germline, CDR1 is WSHSY and CDR2 SAAADI. The CDR3 DNA follows: TGCGCCAGCAGTGAGCCGCTAGATGTCAATGAGCAGTTCTTC. Protein product: CASSEPLDVNEQFF.

The V gene is TRBV12-3 or TRBV12-4, the J gene TRBJ1-2, with D hard to call. CDR3 size: 13 residues. Trimming took 3 bases from V and 8 from J, leaving 13 bases between them. In nucleotides, the CDR3 is TGTGCCAGCAGTTTGGTGGTTCTCTGGGGCTACACCTTC. This translates into CASSLVVLWGYTF.

The CDR3 DNA reads TGTGCCATCGGGGCGGGGGGTGATGAGGAGCAGTACTTC. It specifies CAIGAGGDEEQYF. The chain couples TRBV28 to TRBJ2-7; 8 nucleotides align to TRBD2. Losses at the gene ends were 10 bases for V and 7 bases for J; bases not matched to a gene: 12. This CDR3 region has 13 residues. Germline V CDR1 and CDR2: MDHEN, SYDVKM.

The V gene is TRBV29-1, the J gene TRBJ2-1, with D perhaps matching TRBD2 (5 bases). CDR1 is SQVTM and CDR2 is ANQGSEA in the germline V gene. The CDR3 is 14 amino acids. The V and J ends lost 2 bases and 4 bases respectively, with 12 bases between them. The CDR3 DNA reads as TGCAGCGTTGAATTAGGTGAGGGATACAATGAGCAGTTCTTC. It encodes CSVELGEGYNEQFF.

The rearrangement joins TRBV5-1 to TRBJ1-4; D is unresolved. There are 15 residues in the CDR3. Trimming cost V 3 bases and J 1 base, with 10 bases left between them. Germline V lookup: CDR1 SGHRS, CDR2 YFSETQ. In DNA, the CDR3 is TGCGCCAGCAGCTCGGGTTTCCGAACTAATGAAAAACTGTTTTTT. The encoded protein is CASSSGFRTNEKLFF.